The clone carrying this T cell receptor beta chain was detected a few times. The sample comes from a study of blood T cell repertoires in COVID-19. Study context: The United States, Italy and Spain supplied acute and convalescent COVID-19 samples. PBMCs, B-cell-depleted T cells, or T cells provided the cDNA or gDNA that made up the material.

Per the original data handling: Amplification of reference gene primers provided the estimated nucleated cell counts. The method was immunoSEQ multiplex PCR; TCRdb's version includes in-frame clones alone and lacks a portion of them. For V, J and clone size, that table is used; D and trimming come from the DNA. The sample carries 75,000 to 80,000 clones, 75% to 90% recorded once. The CDR3 totals 15 residues. CDR1 is SGHTA, CDR2 FQGTGA, per germline. V was clipped by 2 bases and J by 2 bases; unmatched bases: 4. This sequence joins TRBV7-3 and TRBJ2-5; TRBD2 aligns across 8 bases. Input material: peripheral blood. This TCR came from a human donor in a cohort sampled during active COVID-19. The CDR3 DNA reads TGTGCCAGCAGCTTAGGCGGGGGGTCTCAAGAGACCCAGTACTTC. Translation gives CASSLGGGSQETQYF.